A single sample gave rise to the 5 T cell receptor beta chains below, sequenced in a study of blood T cell repertoires in COVID-19. Data came from immunoSEQ multiplex PCR; TCRdb stores just in-frame clones and leaves some out. The sample has about 180,000 clones, approximately 85% seen once. Sequences were obtained from PBMCs or T cells enriched from blood (not recorded which). The receptors stem from a woman in her 30s who had recovered from COVID-19.

V and J are TRBV27 and TRBJ1-2; 9 nucleotides line up with TRBD1. The V gene end was trimmed by 3 bases and the J gene end by 3 bases; junction bases not matched to a gene: 2. CDR1 is MNHEY, CDR2 SMNVEV, per germline (reference sequence). CDR3 length: 14 amino acids. CDR3 amino acids: CASSLDRGHYGYTF. The CDR3 region has the DNA TGTGCCAGCAGTTTGGACAGGGGCCACTATGGCTACACCTTC.

V usage is TRBV28 and J usage is TRBJ1-2; possible D gene TRBD1, 5 bases. The V gene's germline CDR1 is MDHEN and CDR2 SYDVKM. The CDR3 runs to 14 residues. V lost 3 bases and J 0 bases, leaving 8 bases between the germline ends. The CDR3 is CASSFRQPNYGYTF. For the CDR3, the DNA is TGTGCCAGCAGTTTTCGACAGCCTAACTATGGCTACACCTTC.

The rearrangement links TRBV21-1 to TRBJ2-7; TRBD1 is the table's D call and was not checked against the DNA. TRBV21-1 corresponds to a pseudogene. The CDR3 loop spans 16 amino acids. The chain's CDR3 is CASSKESHRGSNEQYF. The CDR3 DNA reads TGTGCCAGCAGCAAAGAGTCCCACAGGGGCTCCAACGAGCAGTACTTC.

CDR3 sequence reads: CASSTSGIGSYEQYF. CDR3 bases: TGTGCCAGTAGTACTAGCGGGATCGGCTCCTACGAGCAGTACTTC. V gene TRBV19 combines with J gene TRBJ2-7; 9 bases map to TRBD2. CDR1 is LNHDA, CDR2 SQIVND, per germline (reference sequence). Unmatched junction bases numbered 4, after V lost 4 bases and J lost 0 bases. The CDR3 consists of 15 residues. The whole variable domain, filled in from reference TRBV19 and TRBJ2-7, reads DGGITQSPKYLFRKEGQNVTLSCEQNLNHDAMYWYRQDPGQGLRLIYYSQIVNDFQKGDIAEGYSVSREKKESFPLTVTSAQKNPTAFYLCASSTSGIGSYEQYFGPGTRLTVT.

The CDR3 DNA follows: TGCAGCGTTATCTGGTCGGGGGGCCATGGCTACACCTTC. This codes for CSVIWSGGHGYTF. V and J are TRBV29-1 and TRBJ1-2; D is possibly TRBD1 (6 bases). Germline values: CDR1 SQVTM, CDR2 ANQGSEA. Trimming took off 5 bases at V and 6 bases at J, with 16 bases between the two ends. The CDR3 extends over 13 amino acids.